The next 14 T cell receptor beta chains were all read from a single sample in a study of T cells in Graves' hyperthyroidism and ophthalmopathy. The CDR3 regions of TCR beta were amplified from RNA transcripts. The TCR CDR3 was amplified in a first-round RT-PCR using the HTBI primer set. TCRdb itself ran the multiplex PCR reads through MiXCR, one entry per CDR3 protein. The table records under 350,000 distinct CDR3 sequences, approximately 15% of them present only once. Sequences were obtained from blood. The receptor set was obtained from a woman aged 60-75 years with Graves' ophthalmopathy.

The V gene is TRBV5-1, the J gene TRBJ1-2; D gene ambiguous. Germline CDR1 is SGHRS and CDR2 is YFSETQ. V dropped 2 bases and J dropped 1 base, with 6 bases sitting between them. The length of the CDR3 is 13 residues. CDR3 region: CASSLPHNYGYTF. The CDR3 DNA follows: TGCGCCAGCAGCTTACCACATAACTATGGCTACACCTTC.

Note on this clonotype: A much larger clone lies one base from this, so it may be a read error. The chain employs TRBV6-1 and TRBJ1-2, with 8 bases aligning to TRBD1. There are 16 residues in the CDR3. Germline V gene lookup returns CDR1 MNHNS and CDR2 SASEGT. V was clipped by 0 bases and J by 8 bases; unmatched bases: 11. The CDR3 DNA reads TGTGCCAGCAGTGAAGCGCTCAGCAGGGGGCTTAGAGGCTACACCTTC. The encoded protein is CASSEALSRGLRGYTF.

The V and J genes are TRBV6-1 and TRBJ1-2, with D perhaps TRBD1 (6 bases). Germline V CDR1 and CDR2: MNHNS, SASEGT. The CDR3 totals 14 residues. Trimming removed 5 bases from V and 3 bases from J, with 13 bases in between. DNA for the CDR3: TGTGCCAGCAGTCAGGGGAATCCGTACTATGGCTACACCTTC. Translating it yields CASSQGNPYYGYTF.

This chain uses TRBV3-1 with TRBJ1-4, with TRBD1 matching over 9 bases. In germline, CDR1 is LGHDT, CDR2 YNNKEL (reference sequence). Trimming removed 7 bases from V and 6 bases from J; junction bases left unmatched: 6. This CDR3 contains 14 residues. The CDR3 region has the DNA TGTGCCAGCACTCGGACAGGGGAGGATGAAAAACTGTTTTTT. This sequence encodes CASTRTGEDEKLFF.

As regards this clonotype: The junction departs from the called germline gene at one end, perhaps through a read error. The chain has TRBV3-1 and TRBJ2-7; D may correspond to TRBD1 or TRBD2 (5 bases each). This CDR3 spans 13 amino acids. Germline V lookup: CDR1 LGHDT, CDR2 YNNKEL (reference sequence). CDR3 loop: CASSQFLGERNFF. CDR3 sequence (DNA): TGTGCCAGCAGCCAATTTCTGGGGGAGAGGAATTTTTTC.

This clonotype was recorded at least ten times. This chain uses TRBV11-2 with TRBJ2-7; 12 bases are a match to TRBD2. The germline V gene has CDR1 SGHAT and CDR2 FQNNGV. V trimming: 5 bases; J trimming: 5 bases; junction bases outside the gene matches: 7. The CDR3 runs 15 residues. The CDR3 DNA is TGTGCCAGCAGCCCGTCTAGCGGGAGGGCCCACGAGCAGTACTTC. This codes for CASSPSSGRAHEQYF.

This clonotype was counted many times. The gene calls are TRBV6-2 or TRBV6-3 and TRBJ2-5; D could derive from TRBD1 or TRBD2 (6 bases each). There are 14 residues in the CDR3. V was pared by 6 bases and J by 4 bases, with 15 bases between. In germline, CDR1 is MNHEY, CDR2 SVGEGT. The CDR3 DNA is TGTGCCAGCAGCGACGGTGGGGGGCGAGAGACCCAGTACTTC. It specifies CASSDGGGRETQYF.

This clonotype was recorded many times. The chain employs TRBV28 and TRBJ1-6; TRBD1 matches at 7 bases. Germline values: CDR1 MDHEN, CDR2 SYDVKM. J lost 7 bases, V lost 7 bases, and 7 bases had no gene match. The length of the CDR3 is 14 residues. The CDR3 loop reads CASNIDRVNSPLHF. DNA of the CDR3: TGTGCCAGCAACATCGACAGGGTCAATTCACCCCTCCACTTT.

The chain uses TRBV4-3 and TRBJ1-2; 7 nucleotides agree with TRBD1. V shed 0 bases, J shed 7 bases, and the junction held 8 bases outside the gene matches. CDR1 is LGHNA and CDR2 is YSLEER in the germline V gene. This CDR3 comprises 15 residues. The CDR3 loop is CASSQEEGAHSGYTF. The DNA for the CDR3 is TGCGCCAGCAGCCAAGAAGAGGGGGCGCATTCTGGCTACACCTTC.

There are a few counts of this clonotype. This chain joins TRBV6-2 or TRBV6-3 and TRBJ1-2; possible D gene TRBD1, 5 bases. Germline-derived CDR1 and CDR2 are MNHEY and SVGEGT. The CDR3 is 15 residues long. The ends were cut back, 6 bases at V and 4 bases at J, with 18 bases in the middle. This chain's CDR3 is CASRPTRDRRYGYTF. DNA of the CDR3: TGTGCCAGCAGGCCCACCAGGGACCGTCGCTATGGCTACACCTTC.

This rearrangement joins TRBV7-2 to TRBJ1-2; possible D gene TRBD1, 5 bases. V was shortened by 3 bases and J by 6 bases, with 14 bases between the two germline ends. Germline V lookup: CDR1 SGHTA, CDR2 FQGNSA. The CDR3 length is 14 residues. CDR3 sequence (DNA): TGTGCCAGCAGCTTCACGCAGGGTAGAAATGGCTACACCTTC. It codes for CASSFTQGRNGYTF.

The CDR3 DNA sequence: TGTGCCAGCAGCTCCGTGGAGGGGTCTGGAAACACCATATATTTT. It codes for CASSSVEGSGNTIYF. The chain is built from TRBV9 and TRBJ1-3; the D gene is possibly TRBD1 (5 bases). Germline V gives CDR1 SGDLS, CDR2 YYNGEE. Between the trimmed V and J ends, which lost 4 bases and 1 base, there was a span of 12 bases. This CDR3 contains 15 residues.

This clonotype was counted at least ten times. The CDR3 loop is CASNRQGAQEKLFF. CDR3 nucleotides: TGTGCCAGCAACAGACAGGGGGCGCAGGAAAAACTGTTTTTT. The chain is built from TRBV7-9 and TRBJ1-4, with 10 bases lining up with TRBD1. The V gene end was trimmed by 7 bases and the J gene end by 8 bases; junction bases not matched to a gene: 7. Germline-derived CDR1 and CDR2 are SEHNR and FQNEAQ (reference sequence). CDR3 length equals 14 residues.

This clonotype was observed at least ten times. V gene TRBV20-1 combines with J gene TRBJ2-1; TRBD2 agrees at 8 bases. CDR3 length: 13 amino acids. The J segment lost 9 bases and the V segment lost 6 bases, leaving 10 bases of the junction unmatched. Germline values: CDR1 DFQATT, CDR2 SNEGSKA (reference sequence). The CDR3: CSALGLDYGEQFF. The DNA for the CDR3 is TGCAGTGCCTTGGGACTAGATTACGGTGAGCAGTTCTTC.